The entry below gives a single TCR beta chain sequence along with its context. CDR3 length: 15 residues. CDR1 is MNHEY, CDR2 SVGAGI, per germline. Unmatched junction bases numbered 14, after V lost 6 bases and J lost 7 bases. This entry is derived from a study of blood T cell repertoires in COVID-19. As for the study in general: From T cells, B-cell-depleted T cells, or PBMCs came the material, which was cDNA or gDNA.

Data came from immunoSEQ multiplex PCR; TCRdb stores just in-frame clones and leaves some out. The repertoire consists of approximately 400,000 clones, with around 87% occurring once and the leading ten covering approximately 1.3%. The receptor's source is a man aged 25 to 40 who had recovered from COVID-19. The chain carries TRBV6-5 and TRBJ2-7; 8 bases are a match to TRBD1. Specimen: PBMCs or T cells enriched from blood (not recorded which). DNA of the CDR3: TGTGCCAGCAGCCATAACCCAGACAGGGGTTGGGAGCAGTACTTC. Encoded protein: CASSHNPDRGWEQYF.